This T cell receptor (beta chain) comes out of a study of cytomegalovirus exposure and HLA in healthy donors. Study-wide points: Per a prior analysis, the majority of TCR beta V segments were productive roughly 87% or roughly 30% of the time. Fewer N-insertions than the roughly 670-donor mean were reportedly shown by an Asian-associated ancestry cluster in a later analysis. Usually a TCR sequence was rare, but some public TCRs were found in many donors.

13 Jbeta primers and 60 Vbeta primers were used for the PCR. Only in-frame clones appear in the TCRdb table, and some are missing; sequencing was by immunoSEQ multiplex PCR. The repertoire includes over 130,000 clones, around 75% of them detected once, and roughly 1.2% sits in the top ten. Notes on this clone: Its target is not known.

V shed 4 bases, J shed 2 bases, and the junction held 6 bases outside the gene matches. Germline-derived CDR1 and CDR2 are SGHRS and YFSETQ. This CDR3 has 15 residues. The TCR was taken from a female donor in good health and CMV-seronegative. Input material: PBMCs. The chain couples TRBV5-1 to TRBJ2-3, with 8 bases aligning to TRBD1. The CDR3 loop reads CASSPRGRPTDTQYF. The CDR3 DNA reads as TGCGCCAGCAGCCCCAGGGGGCGGCCCACAGATACGCAGTATTTT.